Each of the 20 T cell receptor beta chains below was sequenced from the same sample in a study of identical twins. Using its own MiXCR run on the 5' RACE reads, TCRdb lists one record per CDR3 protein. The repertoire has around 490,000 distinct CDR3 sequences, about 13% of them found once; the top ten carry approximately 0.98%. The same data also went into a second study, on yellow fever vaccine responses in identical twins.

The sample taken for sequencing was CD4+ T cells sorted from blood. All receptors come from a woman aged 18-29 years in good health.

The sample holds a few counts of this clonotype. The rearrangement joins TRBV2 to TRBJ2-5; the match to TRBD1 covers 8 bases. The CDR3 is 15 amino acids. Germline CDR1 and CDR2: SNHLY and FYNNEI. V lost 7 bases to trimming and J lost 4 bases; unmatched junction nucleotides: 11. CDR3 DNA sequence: TGTGCCAGCACCATGGACAGGGAGGTGGTAGAGACCCAGTACTTC. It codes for CASTMDREVVETQYF.

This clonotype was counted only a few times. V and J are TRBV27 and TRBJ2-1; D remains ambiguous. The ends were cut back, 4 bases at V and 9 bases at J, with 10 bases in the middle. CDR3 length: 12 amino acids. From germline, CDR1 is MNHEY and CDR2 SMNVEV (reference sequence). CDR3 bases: TGTGCCAGCAGTTCGACCAACAGTGAGCAGTTCTTC. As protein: CASSSTNSEQFF.

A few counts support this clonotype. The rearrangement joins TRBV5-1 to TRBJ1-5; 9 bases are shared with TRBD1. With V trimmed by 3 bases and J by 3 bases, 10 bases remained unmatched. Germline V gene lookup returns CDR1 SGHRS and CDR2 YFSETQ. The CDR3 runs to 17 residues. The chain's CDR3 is CASSSVGTGSPNQPQHF. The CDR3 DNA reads TGCGCCAGCAGCTCTGTGGGGACAGGGAGTCCCAATCAGCCCCAGCATTTT.

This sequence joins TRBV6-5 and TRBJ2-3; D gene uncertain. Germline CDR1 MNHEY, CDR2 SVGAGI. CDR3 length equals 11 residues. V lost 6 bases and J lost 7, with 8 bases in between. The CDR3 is CASRHTNTQYF. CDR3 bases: TGTGCCAGCAGGCATACGAATACGCAGTATTTT.

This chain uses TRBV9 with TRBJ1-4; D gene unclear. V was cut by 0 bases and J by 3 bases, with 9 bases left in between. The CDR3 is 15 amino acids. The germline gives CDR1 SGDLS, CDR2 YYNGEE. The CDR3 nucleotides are TGTGCCAGCAGCGTAGATACAGCCTCTAATGAAAAACTGTTTTTT. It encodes CASSVDTASNEKLFF.

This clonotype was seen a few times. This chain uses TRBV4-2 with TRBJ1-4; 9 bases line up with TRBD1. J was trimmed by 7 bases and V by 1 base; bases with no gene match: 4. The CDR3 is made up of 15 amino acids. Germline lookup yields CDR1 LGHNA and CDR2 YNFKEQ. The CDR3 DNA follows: TGTGCCAGCAGCCAAGGGGGACAGGGAGGTGAAAAACTGTTTTTT. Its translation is CASSQGGQGGEKLFF.

The CDR3 region is CASGGGPTQYF. In nucleotides, the CDR3 is TGTGCCAGTGGCGGCGGACCTACGCAGTATTTT. The chain combines TRBV5-4 with TRBJ2-3; D gene uncertain. Trimming took off 8 bases at V and 8 bases at J, with 12 bases between the two ends. The length of the CDR3 is 11 residues. CDR1 is SGHNT, CDR2 YYREEE, per germline (reference sequence).

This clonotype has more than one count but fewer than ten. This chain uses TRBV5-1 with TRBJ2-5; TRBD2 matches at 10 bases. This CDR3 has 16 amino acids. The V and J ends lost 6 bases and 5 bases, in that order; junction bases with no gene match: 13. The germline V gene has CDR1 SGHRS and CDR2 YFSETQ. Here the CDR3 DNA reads TGCGCCAGCACCCCGGTCGTAGCGGGAGGATGGGAGACCCAGTACTTC. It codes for CASTPVVAGGWETQYF.

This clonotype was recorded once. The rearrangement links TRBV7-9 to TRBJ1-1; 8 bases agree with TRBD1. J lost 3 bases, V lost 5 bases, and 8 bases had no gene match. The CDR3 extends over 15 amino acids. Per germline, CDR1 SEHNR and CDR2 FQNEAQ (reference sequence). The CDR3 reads CASSDPGQGYTEAFF. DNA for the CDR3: TGTGCCAGCAGCGATCCTGGACAGGGTTACACTGAAGCTTTCTTT.

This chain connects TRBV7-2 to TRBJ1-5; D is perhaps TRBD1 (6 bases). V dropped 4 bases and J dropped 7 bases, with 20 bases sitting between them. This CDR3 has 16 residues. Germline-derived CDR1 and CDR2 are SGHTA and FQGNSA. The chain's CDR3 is CASSSTQGVGRQPQHF. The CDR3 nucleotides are TGTGCCAGCAGCTCGACACAGGGTGTCGGCCGGCAGCCCCAGCATTTT. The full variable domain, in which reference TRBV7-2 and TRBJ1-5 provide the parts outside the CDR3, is GAGVSQSPSNKVTEKGKDVELRCDPISGHTALYWYRQSLGQGLEFLIYFQGNSAPDKSGLPSDRFSAERTGGSVSTLTIQRTQQEDSAVYLCASSSTQGVGRQPQHFGDGTRLSIL.

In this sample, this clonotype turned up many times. This chain's CDR3 is CASRDLAEAFF. CDR3 nucleotide sequence: TGTGCCAGCAGAGACTTGGCTGAAGCTTTCTTT. J is TRBJ1-1 and V is TRBV25-1, with unresolved D. This CDR3 contains 11 residues. With 6 bases removed from V and 6 bases from J, the gap between germline ends came to 8 bases. Germline CDR1 reads MGHDK; CDR2 reads SYGVNS.

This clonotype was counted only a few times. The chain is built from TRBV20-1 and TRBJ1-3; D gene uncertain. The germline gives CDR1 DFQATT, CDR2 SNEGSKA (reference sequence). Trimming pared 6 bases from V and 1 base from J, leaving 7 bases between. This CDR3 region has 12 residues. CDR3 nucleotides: TGCAGTGCCAGATCATCTGGAAACACCATATATTTT. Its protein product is CSARSSGNTIYF.

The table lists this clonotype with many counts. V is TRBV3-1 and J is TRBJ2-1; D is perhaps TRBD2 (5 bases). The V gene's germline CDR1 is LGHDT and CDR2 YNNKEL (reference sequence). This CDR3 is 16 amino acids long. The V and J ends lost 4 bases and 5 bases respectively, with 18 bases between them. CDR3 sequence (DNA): TGTGCCAGCAGCCCCGGGATTCTCGGTTTCCACAATGAGCAGTTCTTC. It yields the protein CASSPGILGFHNEQFF.

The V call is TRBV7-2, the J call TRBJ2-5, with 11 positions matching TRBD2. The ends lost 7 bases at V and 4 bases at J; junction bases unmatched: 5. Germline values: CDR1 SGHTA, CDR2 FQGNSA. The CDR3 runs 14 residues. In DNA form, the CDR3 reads TGTGCCAGCAATAGCGGGAGGGGTCGAGAGACCCAGTACTTC. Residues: CASNSGRGRETQYF.

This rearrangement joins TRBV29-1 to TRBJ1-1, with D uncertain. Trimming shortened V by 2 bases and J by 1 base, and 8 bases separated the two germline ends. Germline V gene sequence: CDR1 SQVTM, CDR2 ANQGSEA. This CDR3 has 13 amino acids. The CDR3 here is CSVEIGGNTEAFF. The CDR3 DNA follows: TGCAGCGTTGAAATAGGAGGGAACACTGAAGCTTTCTTT.

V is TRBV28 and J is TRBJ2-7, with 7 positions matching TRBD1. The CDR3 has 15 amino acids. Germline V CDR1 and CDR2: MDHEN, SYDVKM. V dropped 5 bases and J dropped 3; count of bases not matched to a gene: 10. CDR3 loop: CASSQTGMKNYEQYF. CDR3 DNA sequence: TGTGCCAGCAGTCAGACAGGGATGAAAAACTACGAGCAGTACTTC. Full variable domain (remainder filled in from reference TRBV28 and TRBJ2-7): DVKVTQSSRYLVKRTGEKVFLECVQDMDHENMFWYRQDPGLGLRLIYFSYDVKMKEKGDIPEGYSVSREKKERFSLILESASTNQTSMYLCASSQTGMKNYEQYFGPGTRLTVT.

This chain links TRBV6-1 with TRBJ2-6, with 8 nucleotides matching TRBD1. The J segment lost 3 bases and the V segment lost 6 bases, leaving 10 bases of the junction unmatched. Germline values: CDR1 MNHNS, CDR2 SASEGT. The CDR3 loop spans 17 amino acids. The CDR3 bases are TGTGCCAGCAGACCCCACACAGGGGGAAATGGGGCCAACGTCCTGACTTTC. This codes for CASRPHTGGNGANVLTF.

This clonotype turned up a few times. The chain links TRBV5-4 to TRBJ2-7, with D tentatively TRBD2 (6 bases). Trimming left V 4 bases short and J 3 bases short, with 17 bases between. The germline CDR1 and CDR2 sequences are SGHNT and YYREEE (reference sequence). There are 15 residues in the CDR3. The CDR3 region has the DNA TGTGCCAGCAGCACTGACTCCCGGGGACTCTACGAGCAGTACTTC. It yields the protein CASSTDSRGLYEQYF.

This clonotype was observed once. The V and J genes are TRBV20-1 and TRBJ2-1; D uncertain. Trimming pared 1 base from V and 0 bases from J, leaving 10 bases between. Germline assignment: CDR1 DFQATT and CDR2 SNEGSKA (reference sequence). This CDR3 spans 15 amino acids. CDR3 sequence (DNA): TGCAGTGCTAGAGTGACCATGAGCTCCTACAATGAGCAGTTCTTC. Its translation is CSARVTMSSYNEQFF.

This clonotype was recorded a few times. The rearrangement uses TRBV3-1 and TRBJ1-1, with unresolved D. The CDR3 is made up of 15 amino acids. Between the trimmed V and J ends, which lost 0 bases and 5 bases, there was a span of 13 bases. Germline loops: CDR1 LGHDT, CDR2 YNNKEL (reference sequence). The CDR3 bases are TGTGCCAGCAGCCAAGATTTCGCACCCGAGACTGAAGCTTTCTTT. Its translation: CASSQDFAPETEAFF.